The T cell receptor (beta chain) under discussion was sequenced for a study of cytomegalovirus exposure and HLA in healthy donors. Background on the study: The 120 or so validation repertoires used a platform that matched the one used for the approximately 620 first-cohort repertoires, as a later analysis reported. Study-level results: Using the classifier, cytomegalovirus status was reportedly diagnosed with high specificity and sensitivity. CMV antigen specificity of three CMV-associated chains was confirmed in vitro.

To note about this clone: As yet, its antigen is unknown.

CDR1 is MDHEN and CDR2 is SYDVKM in the germline V gene. The CDR3 sequence is 18 residues long. The V gene end was trimmed by 4 bases and the J gene end by 0 bases; junction bases not matched to a gene: 9. Generated by immunoSEQ multiplex PCR, the TCRdb table keeps only in-frame clones and is missing some. The sample lists tens of thousands of clones, 80% to 95% occurring once. The source is a young man in good health and CMV-seropositive. Sequencing used PBMCs. The V call is TRBV28, the J call TRBJ1-1; 12 positions agree with TRBD1. The CDR3 DNA is TGTGCCAGCAGTTATACCGGGACAGGGGGCATGATGAACACTGAAGCTTTCTTT. Protein: CASSYTGTGGMMNTEAFF.